This TCR beta chain comes out of a study of metastatic and nonmetastatic thyroid tumors. From germline, CDR1 is MDHEN and CDR2 SYDVKM. V shed 3 bases and J 3 bases; nucleotides not matched to a gene: 21. The CDR3 contains 21 residues. Before thyroid surgery, none of the patients had received any treatment. This clone was recorded a few times. TCRdb re-processed the PCR reads through MiXCR. Altogether about 20,000 clones are present, 22% being singletons, with the ten largest covering roughly 8.2%. The sequence derives from a female donor with papillary thyroid cancer or a benign thyroid nodule (not recorded which). Some clones in this sample may be carry-over from other donors' samples. The sequenced sample consisted of adjacent normal tissue. The chain is built from TRBV28 and TRBJ2-2; TRBD1 aligns across 8 bases. DNA for the CDR3: TGTGCCAGCAGTTTTTTATCTCCGGCAGGGGGCTTAGAGGAGGACACCGGGGAGCTGTTTTTT. It yields the protein CASSFLSPAGGLEEDTGELFF.